Presented here are 30 T cell receptor beta chains from one specimen sequenced in a study of identical twins. TCRdb passed the 5' RACE reads through MiXCR, listing each CDR3 protein once. The table shows 640,000 or so distinct CDR3 sequences, with approximately 6.1% occurring only once. The sequenced sample consisted of naive T cells sorted from blood. Every receptor here comes from a man aged 18 to 29 in good health.

The sample holds many counts of this clonotype. This chain joins TRBV27 and TRBJ2-5; the D call may be TRBD1 or TRBD2 (7 bases each). Germline V gene sequence: CDR1 MNHEY, CDR2 SMNVEV (reference sequence). The CDR3 sequence is 17 residues long. The V and J ends lost 3 bases and 1 base respectively, with 18 bases between them. DNA of the CDR3: TGTGCCAGCAGTTTCAGTCCAGGGGGGGTTCCCCAAGAGACCCAGTACTTC. Encoded protein: CASSFSPGGVPQETQYF.

This clonotype has a count of ten or more. This may stem from a read error, because a much larger clone lies one nucleotide away. This chain connects TRBV12-3 or TRBV12-4 to TRBJ2-1; D not certain. The CDR3 extends over 13 amino acids. The V end lost 2 bases, the J end lost 2 bases, and 4 bases lay between the germline ends. This chain's CDR3 is CASSLSPYNEQFF. CDR3 nucleotides: TGTGCCAGCAGTTTAAGCCCCTACAATGAGCAGTTCTTC.

The J gene is TRBJ2-7, the V gene TRBV24-1; possibly TRBD2 for D (5 bases). V lost 0 bases and J 7 bases, leaving 12 bases between the germline ends. The CDR3 covers 14 residues. From germline, CDR1 is KGHDR and CDR2 SFDVKD. The CDR3 loop reads CATSDLGADVEQYV. CDR3 nucleotide sequence: TGTGCCACCAGTGATTTGGGAGCGGATGTGGAGCAGTACGTC.

The rearrangement joins TRBV2 to TRBJ2-1, with D possibly called TRBD1 or TRBD2 (5 bases each). Per germline, CDR1 SNHLY and CDR2 FYNNEI. The CDR3 runs to 15 residues. The ends were cut back, 7 bases at V and 6 bases at J, with 19 bases in the middle. The CDR3 DNA sequence: TGTGCCAGCATCTCTCAGGGAGTACCCCTCAATGAGCAGTTCTTC. Protein: CASISQGVPLNEQFF.

This clonotype was detected ten times or more. V gene TRBV10-3 combines with J gene TRBJ2-2, with D perhaps matching TRBD1 (5 bases). The CDR3 spans 13 residues. Germline V gives CDR1 ENHRY, CDR2 SYGVKD. V was pared by 8 bases and J by 7 bases, with 14 bases between. The CDR3 protein is CAIRQTSVGELFF. The DNA of the CDR3 is TGTGCCATCCGACAGACGTCAGTCGGGGAGCTGTTTTTT.

This clonotype was recorded a few times. This chain links TRBV7-2 with TRBJ2-2, with 13 nucleotides matching TRBD2. The V and J ends lost 6 bases and 7 bases, in that order; junction bases with no gene match: 2. Germline V CDR1 and CDR2: SGHTA, FQGNSA. This CDR3 contains 14 residues. The CDR3 here is CASRGLAGFGELFF. The CDR3 DNA is TGTGCCAGCAGGGGACTAGCGGGATTCGGGGAGCTGTTTTTT.

The table lists this clonotype with a few counts. V and J are TRBV7-8 and TRBJ2-7; 14 bases fit TRBD2. Per germline, CDR1 SGHVS and CDR2 FQNEAQ. CDR3 length equals 15 residues. Trimming took 5 bases from V and 5 from J; bases not matched to a gene: 5. Here the CDR3 DNA reads TGTGCCAGCAGCCAGGGGACTAGCGGGAGTCACGAGCAGTACGTC. Encoded protein: CASSQGTSGSHEQYV.

This clonotype was seen ten or more times. The rearrangement uses TRBV4-3 and TRBJ2-7; D ambiguous. Germline CDR1 LGHNA, CDR2 YSLEER. V lost 0 bases and J 2 bases, leaving 11 bases between the germline ends. The CDR3 covers 15 residues. CDR3 coding DNA: TGCGCCAGCAGCCAAGATAGTCTAACCCCCTACGAGCAGTACTTC. Its translation is CASSQDSLTPYEQYF.

There are a few counts of this clonotype. This chain links TRBV5-1 with TRBJ2-1; D could derive from TRBD1 or TRBD2 (6 bases each). The CDR3 runs 16 residues. CDR1 SGHRS and CDR2 YFSETQ come from the germline V gene. The V and J ends lost 0 bases and 4 bases respectively, with 14 bases between them. DNA for the CDR3: TGCGCCAGCAGCTTGGCCGGGGCGGGACAATACAATGAGCAGTTCTTC. It yields the protein CASSLAGAGQYNEQFF.

This clonotype was observed a handful of times. The chain employs TRBV5-1 and TRBJ2-1; no firm D call. The germline gives CDR1 SGHRS, CDR2 YFSETQ. V was shortened by 4 bases and J by 8 bases, with 10 bases between the two germline ends. The CDR3 length is 12 residues. The CDR3 DNA follows: TGCGCCAGCAGCGCCAGCGAGTATGAGCAGTTCTTC. This gives the protein CASSASEYEQFF.

This clonotype was seen many times. The J gene is TRBJ2-7, the V gene TRBV7-2, with D perhaps matching TRBD1 (5 bases). V lost 5 bases and J 1 base, leaving 12 bases between the germline ends. The length of the CDR3 is 14 residues. Germline assignment: CDR1 SGHTA and CDR2 FQGNSA. The CDR3 sequence is CASSVRQTSYEQYF. Here the CDR3 DNA reads TGTGCCAGCAGCGTCCGACAGACGTCCTACGAGCAGTACTTC. Full variable domain (rest looked up from reference TRBV7-2 and TRBJ2-7): GAGVSQSPSNKVTEKGKDVELRCDPISGHTALYWYRQSLGQGLEFLIYFQGNSAPDKSGLPSDRFSAERTGGSVSTLTIQRTQQEDSAVYLCASSVRQTSYEQYFGPGTRLTVT.

This clonotype was detected ten times or more. CDR3 protein: CSVGPADTQYF. CDR3 nucleotides: TGCAGCGTTGGCCCAGCGGATACGCAGTATTTT. The chain is built from TRBV29-1 and TRBJ2-3; D gene unclear. CDR1 is SQVTM, CDR2 ANQGSEA, per germline. With 4 bases removed from V and 6 bases from J, the gap between germline ends came to 8 bases. The CDR3 contains 11 residues.

The table lists this clonotype with many counts. J is TRBJ2-1 and V is TRBV6-1; 10 nucleotides match TRBD1. The germline V gene encodes CDR1 MNHNS and CDR2 SASEGT. The length of the CDR3 is 13 residues. V lost 6 bases to trimming and J lost 5 bases; unmatched junction nucleotides: 1. The DNA of the CDR3 is TGTGCCAGCAGGGACAGGGGGGACAATGAGCAGTTCTTC. Translating gives CASRDRGDNEQFF.

This chain uses TRBV6-2 or TRBV6-3 with TRBJ2-4; TRBD2 matches at 11 bases. The germline V gene has CDR1 MNHEY and CDR2 SVGEGT. Trimming at V came to 7 bases and at J to 3 bases, leaving 11 bases not matched to a gene. The CDR3 is 17 amino acids. The CDR3 here is CASTTGTSGWGKNIQYF. The CDR3 DNA follows: TGTGCCAGCACGACCGGGACTAGCGGATGGGGCAAAAACATTCAGTACTTC.

The chain uses TRBV7-6 and TRBJ2-5, with 8 bases that match TRBD1. This CDR3 is built from 15 residues. V trimming: 3 bases; J trimming: 2 bases; junction bases outside the gene matches: 5. Germline V CDR1 and CDR2: SGHVS, FNYEAQ. CDR3 DNA sequence: TGTGCCAGCAGCTTCGGACAGGGCTATCAAGAGACCCAGTACTTC. Protein: CASSFGQGYQETQYF. Looking up the rest from reference TRBV7-6 and TRBJ2-5 gives the full variable domain: GAGVSQSPRYKVTKRGQDVALRCDPISGHVSLYWYRQALGQGPEFLTYFNYEAQQDKSGLPNDRFSAERPEGSISTLTIQRTEQRDSAMYRCASSFGQGYQETQYFGPGTRLLVL.

This clonotype was observed many times. The J gene is TRBJ2-3, the V gene TRBV3-1; D unresolved. The CDR3 is 13 amino acids. Germline-derived CDR1 and CDR2 are LGHDT and YNNKEL (reference sequence). The V end was cut by 8 bases, the J end by 14 bases, with 23 bases between. CDR3 in DNA: TGTGCCAGCCTTCGGAGCCCTGAAGTGGTAGTGTATTTT. This sequence encodes CASLRSPEVVVYF.

This clonotype was recorded at least ten times. The V and J genes are TRBV19 and TRBJ1-5; D is undetermined. The germline V gene encodes CDR1 LNHDA and CDR2 SQIVND (reference sequence). The V end was cut by 5 bases, the J end by 0 bases, with 14 bases between. The CDR3 extends over 16 amino acids. Here the CDR3 DNA reads TGTGCCAGTAGTTATGTCCGTGAGATTAGCAATCAGCCCCAGCATTTT. Amino acid sequence: CASSYVREISNQPQHF. Based on the CDR3 plus reference TRBV19 and TRBJ1-5, the full variable domain is DGGITQSPKYLFRKEGQNVTLSCEQNLNHDAMYWYRQDPGQGLRLIYYSQIVNDFQKGDIAEGYSVSREKKESFPLTVTSAQKNPTAFYLCASSYVREISNQPQHFGDGTRLSIL.

Concerning this clonotype itself: Being one base from a much bigger clone, this may be a read error. The V and J genes are TRBV6-5 and TRBJ2-7; D ambiguous. CDR1 MNHEY and CDR2 SVGAGI come from the germline V gene. The CDR3 has 11 amino acids. The V and J ends lost 2 bases and 4 bases respectively, with 3 bases between them. In DNA form, the CDR3 reads TGTGCCAGCAGTTACAAGTACGAGCAGTACTTC. It specifies CASSYKYEQYF.

This clonotype was seen ten or more times. V usage is TRBV10-3 and J usage is TRBJ1-1; a possible D gene is TRBD1 (6 bases). V lost 7 bases, J lost 1 base, and 16 bases lay in between. Germline loops: CDR1 ENHRY, CDR2 SYGVKD. The CDR3 extends over 15 amino acids. CDR3 nucleotides: TGTGCCATCAAAAGGGCCCCGGGGGCGAACACTGAAGCTTTCTTT. Translated: CAIKRAPGANTEAFF.

This clonotype was observed many times. The CDR3 is CASSNSGRTEQYV. DNA for the CDR3: TGTGCCAGCAGCAATAGCGGGAGAACCGAGCAGTACGTC. The V gene is TRBV12-3 or TRBV12-4, the J gene TRBJ2-7, with 9 bases identical to TRBD2. The CDR3 runs 13 residues. V was clipped by 6 bases and J by 6 bases; unmatched bases: 6.

The rearrangement uses TRBV7-2 and TRBJ2-6, with no clear D. The ends were cut back, 2 bases at V and 0 bases at J, with 8 bases in the middle. CDR3 length: 16 residues. Looked up from germline, CDR1 is SGHTA and CDR2 is FQGNSA. CDR3 nucleotides: TGTGCCAGCAGCTTATCCCAGGCCTCTGGGGCCAACGTCCTGACTTTC. Translating gives CASSLSQASGANVLTF.

This clonotype was counted many times. The chain links TRBV21-1 to TRBJ2-3; the table's D gene call, TRBD2, was not cross checked with the DNA. TRBV21-1 is labeled a pseudogene. This CDR3 comprises 15 residues. The CDR3 loop reads CASSKSEGPADTQYF. The CDR3 DNA sequence: TGTGCCAGCAGCAAATCCGAGGGGCCCGCAGATACGCAGTATTTT.

V gene TRBV20-1 combines with J gene TRBJ2-1; D is uncertain. Germline CDR1 DFQATT, CDR2 SNEGSKA (reference sequence). The CDR3 runs 12 residues. V lost 1 base and J lost 8, with 9 bases in between. The CDR3 sequence is CSARAGSYEQFF. The CDR3 region has the DNA TGCAGTGCTAGAGCGGGCAGCTATGAGCAGTTCTTC.

The sample holds many counts of this clonotype. This rearrangement joins TRBV10-3 to TRBJ1-1, with D unresolved. Germline V CDR1 and CDR2: ENHRY, SYGVKD. V was shortened by 2 bases and J by 12 bases, with 4 bases between the two germline ends. The CDR3 loop spans 9 amino acids. In nucleotides, the CDR3 is TGTGCCATCAGTGAGCCTCCTTTCTTT. Protein: CAISEPPFF.

This clonotype turned up a few times. This chain connects TRBV5-6 to TRBJ2-2, with 9 positions matching TRBD1. This CDR3 comprises 17 residues. J gave up 3 bases and V 4 bases, and 10 bases lay outside the gene matches. The germline CDR1 and CDR2 sequences are SGHDT and YYEEEE. The CDR3 region has the DNA TGTGCCAGCAGCCCACCCCGAGGGACAGGGCACACCGGGGAGCTGTTTTTT. Its protein is CASSPPRGTGHTGELFF. Variable domain in full (rest from reference TRBV5-6 and TRBJ2-2): DAGVTQSPTHLIKTRGQQVTLRCSPKSGHDTVSWYQQALGQGPQFIFQYYEEEERQRGNFPDRFSGHQFPNYSSELNVNALLLGDSALYLCASSPPRGTGHTGELFFGEGSRLTVL.

V is TRBV7-4 and J is TRBJ1-5; D is unclear. Germline V CDR1 and CDR2: SGHVT, SQSDAQ. Trimming took off 4 bases at V and 3 bases at J, with 13 bases between the two ends. The CDR3 is 15 amino acids. CDR3 in amino acids: CASSSPRKVNQPQHF. CDR3 nucleotide sequence: TGTGCCAGCAGCTCCCCTCGAAAGGTCAATCAGCCCCAGCATTTT.

The table lists this clonotype with a few counts. The genes are TRBV5-1 and TRBJ1-1; 11 bases are shared with TRBD1. This CDR3 contains 17 residues. Trimming removed 1 base from V and 4 bases from J; junction bases left unmatched: 9. The V gene's germline CDR1 is SGHRS and CDR2 YFSETQ. The CDR3 spells CASSLLGTGGYGTEAFF. As DNA, the CDR3 is TGCGCCAGCAGCTTGCTCGGGACAGGGGGGTATGGCACTGAAGCTTTCTTT.

This clonotype was seen ten or more times. This CDR3 reads CASSPVTGVGTQPQHF. DNA of the CDR3: TGTGCCAGCAGCCCCGTCACAGGGGTTGGAACTCAGCCCCAGCATTTT. This chain uses TRBV13 with TRBJ1-5; 7 bases map to TRBD1. The CDR3 length is 16 residues. The V and J ends lost 5 bases and 6 bases, in that order; junction bases with no gene match: 13. Germline values: CDR1 PRHDT, CDR2 FYEKMQ (reference sequence).

The chain employs TRBV10-3 and TRBJ2-3; D unresolved. CDR1 ENHRY and CDR2 SYGVKD come from the germline V gene. This CDR3 is 13 amino acids long. V was cut by 3 bases and J by 4 bases, with 8 bases left in between. For the CDR3, the DNA is TGTGCCATCAGTGACAACTTCGCAGATACGCAGTATTTT. Translated: CAISDNFADTQYF.

This clonotype was picked up many times. The chain combines TRBV5-1 with TRBJ2-3; D is perhaps TRBD1 (5 bases). This CDR3 is 16 amino acids long. Germline CDR1 SGHRS, CDR2 YFSETQ. V was cut by 4 bases and J by 0 bases, with 15 bases left in between. CDR3 nucleotides: TGCGCCAGCAGCACCTCGACAGCACCTAGCACAGATACGCAGTATTTT. Translating gives CASSTSTAPSTDTQYF.